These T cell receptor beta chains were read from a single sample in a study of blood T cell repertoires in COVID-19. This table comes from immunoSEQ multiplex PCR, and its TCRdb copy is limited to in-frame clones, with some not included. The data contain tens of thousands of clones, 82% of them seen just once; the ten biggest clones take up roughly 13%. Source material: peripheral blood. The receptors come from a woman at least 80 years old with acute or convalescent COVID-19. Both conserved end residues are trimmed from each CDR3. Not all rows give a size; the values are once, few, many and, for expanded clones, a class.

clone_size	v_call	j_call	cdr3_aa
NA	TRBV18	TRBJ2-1	ASSPPWTGPSREQF
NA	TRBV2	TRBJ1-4	ASREDRGTEKLF
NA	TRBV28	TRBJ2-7	ASSSQGGPTYEQY
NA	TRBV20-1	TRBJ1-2	SASYYGYT
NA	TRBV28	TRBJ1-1	ASSSTGMENTEAF
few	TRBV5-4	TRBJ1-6	ASSRMPGQVVSPLH
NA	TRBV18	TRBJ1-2	ASSPFDRPYDGYT
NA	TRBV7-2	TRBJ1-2	ASSLGRGHGYT
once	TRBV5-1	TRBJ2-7	ASSLSGTSYEQY
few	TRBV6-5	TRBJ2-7	ASTSGSAYEQY
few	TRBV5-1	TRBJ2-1	ASSSFGSGLSSYNEQF
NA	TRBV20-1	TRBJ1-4	SAREGPKLF
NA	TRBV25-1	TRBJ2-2	ASRTSGRETGELF
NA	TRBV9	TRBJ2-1	ASSLELAYEQF
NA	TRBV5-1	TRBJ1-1	ASRGHTEAF
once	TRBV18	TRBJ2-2	ASSPIDRGRNTGELF